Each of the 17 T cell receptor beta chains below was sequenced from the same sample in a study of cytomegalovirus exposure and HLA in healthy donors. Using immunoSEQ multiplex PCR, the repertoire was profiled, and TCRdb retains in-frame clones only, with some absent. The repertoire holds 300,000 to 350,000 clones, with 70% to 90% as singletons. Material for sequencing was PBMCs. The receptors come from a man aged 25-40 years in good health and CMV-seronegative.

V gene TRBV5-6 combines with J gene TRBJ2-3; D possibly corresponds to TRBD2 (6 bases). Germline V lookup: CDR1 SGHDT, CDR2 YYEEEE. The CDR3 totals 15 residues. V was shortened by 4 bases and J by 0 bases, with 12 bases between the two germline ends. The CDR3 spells CASSRDFPSTDTQYF. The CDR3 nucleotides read TGTGCCAGCAGCCGGGACTTCCCTAGCACAGATACGCAGTATTTT.

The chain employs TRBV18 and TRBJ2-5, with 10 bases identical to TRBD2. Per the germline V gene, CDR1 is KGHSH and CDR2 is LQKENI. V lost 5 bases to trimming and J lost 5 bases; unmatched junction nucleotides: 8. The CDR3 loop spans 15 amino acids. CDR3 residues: CASSASGGAGETQYF. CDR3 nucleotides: TGTGCCAGCTCAGCCAGCGGGGGGGCCGGTGAGACCCAGTACTTC.

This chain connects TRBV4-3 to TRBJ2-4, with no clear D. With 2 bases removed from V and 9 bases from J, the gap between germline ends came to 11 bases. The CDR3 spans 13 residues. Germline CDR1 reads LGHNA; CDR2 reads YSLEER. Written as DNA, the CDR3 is TGCGCCAGCAGCCAAACAGATATAGGCATTCAGTACTTC. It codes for CASSQTDIGIQYF.

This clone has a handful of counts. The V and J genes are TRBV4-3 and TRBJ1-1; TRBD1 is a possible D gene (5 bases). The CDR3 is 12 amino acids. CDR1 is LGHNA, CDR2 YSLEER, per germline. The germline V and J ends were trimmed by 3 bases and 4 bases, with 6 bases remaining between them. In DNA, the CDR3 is TGCGCCAGCAGCCACGGGGGCACTGAAGCTTTCTTT. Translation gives CASSHGGTEAFF.

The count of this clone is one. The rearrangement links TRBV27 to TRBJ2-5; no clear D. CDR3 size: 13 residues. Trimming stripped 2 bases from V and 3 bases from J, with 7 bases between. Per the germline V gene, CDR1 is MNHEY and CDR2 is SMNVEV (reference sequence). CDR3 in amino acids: CASSLTYEETQYF. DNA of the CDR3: TGTGCCAGCAGTTTAACATACGAAGAGACCCAGTACTTC.

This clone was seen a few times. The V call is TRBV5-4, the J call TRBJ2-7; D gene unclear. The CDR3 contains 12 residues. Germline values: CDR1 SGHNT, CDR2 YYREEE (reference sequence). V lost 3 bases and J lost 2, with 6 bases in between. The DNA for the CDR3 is TGTGCCAGCAGCTCGTGGCCCTACGAGCAGTACTTC. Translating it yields CASSSWPYEQYF.

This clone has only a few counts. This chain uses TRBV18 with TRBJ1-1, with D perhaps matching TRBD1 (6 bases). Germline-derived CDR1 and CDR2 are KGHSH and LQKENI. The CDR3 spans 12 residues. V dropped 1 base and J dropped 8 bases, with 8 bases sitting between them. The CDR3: CASSPRTEEAFF. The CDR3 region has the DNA TGTGCCAGCTCACCACGGACAGAAGAAGCTTTCTTT.

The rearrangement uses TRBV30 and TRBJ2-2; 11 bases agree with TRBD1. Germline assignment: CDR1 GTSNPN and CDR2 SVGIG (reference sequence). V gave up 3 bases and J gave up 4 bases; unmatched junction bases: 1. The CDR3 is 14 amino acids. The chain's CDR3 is CAWRDRGLTGELFF. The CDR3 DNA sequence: TGTGCCTGGAGGGACAGGGGGCTCACCGGGGAGCTGTTTTTT.

The CDR3 region is CASRLRQGSGNTIYF. CDR3 coding DNA: TGTGCCAGCAGACTTCGACAGGGCTCTGGAAACACCATATATTTT. The chain carries TRBV7-2 and TRBJ1-3; 7 bases align to TRBD1. The CDR3 covers 15 residues. After removal of 6 bases from V and 0 bases from J, the junction contained 5 bases not matched to a gene. Germline CDR1 and CDR2: SGHTA and FQGNSA.

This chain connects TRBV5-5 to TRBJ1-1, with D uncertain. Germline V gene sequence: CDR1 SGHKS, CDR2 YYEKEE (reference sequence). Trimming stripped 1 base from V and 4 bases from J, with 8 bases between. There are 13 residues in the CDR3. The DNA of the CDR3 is TGTGCCAGCAGCTTGCGGGTAGGCACTGAAGCTTTCTTT. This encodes CASSLRVGTEAFF.

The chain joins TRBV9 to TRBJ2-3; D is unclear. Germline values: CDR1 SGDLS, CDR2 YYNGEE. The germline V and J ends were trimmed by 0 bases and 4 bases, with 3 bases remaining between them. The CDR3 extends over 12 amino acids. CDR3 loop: CASSVASDTQYF. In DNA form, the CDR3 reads TGTGCCAGCAGCGTAGCGTCAGATACGCAGTATTTT.

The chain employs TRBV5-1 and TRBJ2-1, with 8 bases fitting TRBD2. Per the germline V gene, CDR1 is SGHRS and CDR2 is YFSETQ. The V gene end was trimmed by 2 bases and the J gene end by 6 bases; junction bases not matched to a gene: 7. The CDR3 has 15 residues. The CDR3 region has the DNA TGCGCCAGCAGCTTTTTGGCGGGGGGATTCAATGAGCAGTTCTTC. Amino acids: CASSFLAGGFNEQFF.

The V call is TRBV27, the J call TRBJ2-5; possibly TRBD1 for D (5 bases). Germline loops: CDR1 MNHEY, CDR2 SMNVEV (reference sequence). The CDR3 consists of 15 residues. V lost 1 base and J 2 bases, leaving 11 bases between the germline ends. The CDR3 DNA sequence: TGTGCCAGCAGTTTATGGGGCAGTTTGCAAGAGACCCAGTACTTC. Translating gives CASSLWGSLQETQYF.

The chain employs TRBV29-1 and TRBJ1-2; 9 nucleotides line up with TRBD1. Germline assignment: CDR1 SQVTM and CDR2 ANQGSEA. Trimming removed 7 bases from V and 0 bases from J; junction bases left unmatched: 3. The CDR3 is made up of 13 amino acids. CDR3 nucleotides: TGCAGCGGGGGGACAGGGTCTAACTATGGCTACACCTTC. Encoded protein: CSGGTGSNYGYTF.

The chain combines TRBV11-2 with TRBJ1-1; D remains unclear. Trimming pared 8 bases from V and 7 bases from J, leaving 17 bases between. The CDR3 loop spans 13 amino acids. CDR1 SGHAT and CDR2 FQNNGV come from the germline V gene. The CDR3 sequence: CASGPREVGEAFF. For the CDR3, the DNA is TGTGCCAGCGGCCCAAGGGAGGTAGGTGAAGCTTTCTTT. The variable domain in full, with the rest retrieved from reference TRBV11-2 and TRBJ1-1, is EAGVAQSPRYKIIEKRQSVAFWCNPISGHATLYWYQQILGQGPKLLIQFQNNGVVDDSQLPKDRFSAERLKGVDSTLKIQPAKLEDSAVYLCASGPREVGEAFFGQGTRLTVV.

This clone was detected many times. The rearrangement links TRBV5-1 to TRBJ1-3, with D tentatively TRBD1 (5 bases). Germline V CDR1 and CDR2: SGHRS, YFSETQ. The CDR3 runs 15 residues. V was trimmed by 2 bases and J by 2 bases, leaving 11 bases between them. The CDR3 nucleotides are TGCGCCAGCAGCTTAGGCGAAGGGGCTGGAAACACCATATATTTT. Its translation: CASSLGEGAGNTIYF. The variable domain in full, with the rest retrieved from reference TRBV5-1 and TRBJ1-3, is KAGVTQTPRYLIKTRGQQVTLSCSPISGHRSVSWYQQTPGQGLQFLFEYFSETQRNKGNFPGRFSGRQFSNSRSEMNVSTLELGDSALYLCASSLGEGAGNTIYFGEGSWLTVV.

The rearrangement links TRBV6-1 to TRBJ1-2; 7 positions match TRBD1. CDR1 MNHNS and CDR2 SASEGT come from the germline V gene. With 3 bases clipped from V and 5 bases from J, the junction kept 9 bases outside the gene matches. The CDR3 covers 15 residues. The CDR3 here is CASSDGEGAGYGYTF. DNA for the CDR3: TGTGCCAGCAGTGACGGCGAGGGGGCGGGATATGGCTACACCTTC.